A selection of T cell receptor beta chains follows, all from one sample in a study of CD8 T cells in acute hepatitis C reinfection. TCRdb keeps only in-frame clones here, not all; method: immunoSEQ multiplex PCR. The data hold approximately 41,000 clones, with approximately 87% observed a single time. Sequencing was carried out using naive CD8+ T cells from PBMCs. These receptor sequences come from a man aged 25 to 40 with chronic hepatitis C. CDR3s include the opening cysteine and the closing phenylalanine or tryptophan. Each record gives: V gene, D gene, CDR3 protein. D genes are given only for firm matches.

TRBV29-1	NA	CSVLLTGPGQPQHF
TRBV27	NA	CASRWGSSYEQYF
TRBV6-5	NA	CASSSFEAFF
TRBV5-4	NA	CASSPGPSDPLETQYF
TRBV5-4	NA	CASLRAPDNEQFF
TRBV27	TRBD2	CASSWSGTSGGPSYEQYF
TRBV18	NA	CASSPTGSGQPQHF
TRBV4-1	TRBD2	CASSPRAGTSGIYEQYF
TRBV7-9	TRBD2	CASSPLAGGGAVNEQFF
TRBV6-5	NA	CASSYWNTGELFF
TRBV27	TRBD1	CASSQGQSFIDEQFF
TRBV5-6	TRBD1	CASSPTTGAGEQYF
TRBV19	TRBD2	CASSPRDYTYEQYF
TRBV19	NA	CAIGEQGATEAFF
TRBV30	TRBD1	CAWSGGQGGETQYF
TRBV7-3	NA	CASSLIPGSGYEQFF
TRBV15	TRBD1	CATSSEDRASYNEQFF
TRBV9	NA	CASSPYVGAGELFF
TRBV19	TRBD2	CASSTSATSGEITDTQYF
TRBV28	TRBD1	CASGFFSAWDRGLPGQETQYF
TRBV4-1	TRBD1	CASSHITGGNQPQHF
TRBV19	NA	CASSPRDNYEQYF
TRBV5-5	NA	CASSLEGGNTEAFF
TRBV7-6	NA	CASSFIRDSRTDTQYF
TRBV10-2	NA	CASSESGYSYEQYF
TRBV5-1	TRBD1	CASSPWDRLGDNEQFF
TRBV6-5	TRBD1	CASSYGGQGNGYTF
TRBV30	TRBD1	CAWTRQGVGQPQHF
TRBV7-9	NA	CASSFVGRYTDTQYF
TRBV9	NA	CATAGPETTEAFF
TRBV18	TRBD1	CASSPRDSYNEQFF
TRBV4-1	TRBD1	CASSQDVTGADTQYF
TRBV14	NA	CASSQQLRTNEKLFF
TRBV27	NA	CASSSAAGNYEQYF
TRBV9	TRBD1	CASSASGQGGPEAFF
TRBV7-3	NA	CASSFDNTGELFF
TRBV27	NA	CATTPLTGYEQYF
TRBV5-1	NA	CASSLRTPDTQYF
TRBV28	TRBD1	CASSLEAGGTIQPQHF
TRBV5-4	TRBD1	CASSLRGPQVAF
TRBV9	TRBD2	CASSPGTSGRSSNEQFF
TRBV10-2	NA	CASSDRETQYF
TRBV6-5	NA	CASRGRFNYGYTF
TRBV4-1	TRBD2	CASSPRTSGGRSDTQYF
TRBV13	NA	CASSHRVGGSYEQYF
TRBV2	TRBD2	CASSEQPGLAGGLRGANVLTF
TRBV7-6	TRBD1	CASSLEGTGLGAFF
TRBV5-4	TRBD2	CASSSLAGGPHEQFF
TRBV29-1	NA	CSVEDAASEQYF
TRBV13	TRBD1	CASSAGTGSYEQYF
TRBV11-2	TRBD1	CASSLMGQGRSTNEKLFF